This T cell receptor (beta chain) was recorded in a study of human T cells and chemical hapten exposure. The V gene end was trimmed by 8 bases and the J gene end by 2 bases; junction bases not matched to a gene: 7. Germline lookup yields CDR1 SQVTM and CDR2 ANQGSEA. This CDR3 has 14 amino acids. This clonotype was detected many times. TCRdb re-analysed the RACE reads in MiXCR, keeping a single row per CDR3 protein. Of approximately 45,000 distinct CDR3 sequences in the sample, over 3.5% are singletons; the top ten hold 1.5% to 2%. Time point meaning: healthy volunteer bleed at 2 weeks. Total RNA was extracted from unfractionated whole blood.

Sample: whole blood. This rearrangement joins TRBV29-1 to TRBJ2-2; 8 bases fit TRBD1. The receptor comes from a female donor in good health. Some clones in this sample may be carry-over from other donors' samples. The CDR3 loop reads CSPRQGTNTGELFF. The CDR3 DNA reads as TGCAGCCCAAGACAGGGGACCAACACCGGGGAGCTGTTTTTT.